This T cell receptor beta chain appears in the sequencing data of a study of T cell repertoires in cytomegalovirus infection. Turning to this clonotype: What it recognizes is unknown.

TCRdb re-analysed the reads in MiXCR, keeping a single row per CDR3 protein. This sample has 450,000 to 550,000 distinct CDR3 sequences, with about 44% found just once. The sequenced sample was cultured PBMCs, obtained from culture after CMV antigen stimulation. The TCR was taken from a human donor in good health (CMV status not recorded). Some clones in this sample may be carry-over from other donors' samples.

The CDR3 loop is CSARSGEASYEQYF. CDR3 bases: TGCAGTGCCCGGTCGGGGGAGGCCTCCTACGAGCAGTACTTC. This chain uses TRBV20-1 with TRBJ2-7, with D possibly TRBD2 on 6 matching bases. Trimming left V 6 bases short and J 0 bases short, with 15 bases between. The CDR3 length is 14 residues. CDR1 is DFQATT and CDR2 is SNEGSKA in the germline V gene (reference sequence).